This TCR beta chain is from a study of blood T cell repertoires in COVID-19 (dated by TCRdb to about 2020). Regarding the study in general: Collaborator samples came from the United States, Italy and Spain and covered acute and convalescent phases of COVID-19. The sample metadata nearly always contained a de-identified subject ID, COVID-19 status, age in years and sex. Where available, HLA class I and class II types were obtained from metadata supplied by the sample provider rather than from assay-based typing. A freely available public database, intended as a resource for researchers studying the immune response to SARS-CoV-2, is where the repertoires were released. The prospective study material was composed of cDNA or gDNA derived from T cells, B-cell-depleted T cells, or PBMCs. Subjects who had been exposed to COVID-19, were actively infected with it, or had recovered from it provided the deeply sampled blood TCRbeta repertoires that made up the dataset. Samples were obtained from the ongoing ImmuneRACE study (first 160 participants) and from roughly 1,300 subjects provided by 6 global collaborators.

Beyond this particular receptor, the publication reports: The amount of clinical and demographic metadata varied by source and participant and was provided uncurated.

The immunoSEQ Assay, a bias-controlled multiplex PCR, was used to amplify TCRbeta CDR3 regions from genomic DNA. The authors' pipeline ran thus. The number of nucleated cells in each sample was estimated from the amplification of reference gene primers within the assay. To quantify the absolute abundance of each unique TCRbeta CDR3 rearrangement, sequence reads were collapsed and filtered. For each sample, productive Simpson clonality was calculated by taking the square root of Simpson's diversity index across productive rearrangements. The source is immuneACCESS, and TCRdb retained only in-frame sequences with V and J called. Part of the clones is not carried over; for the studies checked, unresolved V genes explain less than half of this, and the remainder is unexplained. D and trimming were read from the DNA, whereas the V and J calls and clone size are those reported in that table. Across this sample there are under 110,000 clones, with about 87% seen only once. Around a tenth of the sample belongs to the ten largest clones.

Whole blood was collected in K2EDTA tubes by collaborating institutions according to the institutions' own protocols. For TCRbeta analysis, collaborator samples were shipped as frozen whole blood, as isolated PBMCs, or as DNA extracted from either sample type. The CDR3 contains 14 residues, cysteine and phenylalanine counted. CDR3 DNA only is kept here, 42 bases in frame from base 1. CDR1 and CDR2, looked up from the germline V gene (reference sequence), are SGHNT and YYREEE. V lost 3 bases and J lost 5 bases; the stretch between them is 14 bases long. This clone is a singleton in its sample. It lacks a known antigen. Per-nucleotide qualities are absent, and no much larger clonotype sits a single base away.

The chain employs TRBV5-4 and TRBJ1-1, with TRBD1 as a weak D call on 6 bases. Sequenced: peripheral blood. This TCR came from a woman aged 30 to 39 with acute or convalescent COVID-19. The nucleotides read TGTGCCAGCAGCTCACAGGGTAGGGGAACTGAAGCTTTCTTT. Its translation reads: CASSSQGRGTEAFF.